This T cell receptor beta chain was captured by sequencing in a study of T-cell reconstitution after alpha-beta-depleted transplantation in children. This clonotype is a singleton in its sample. This may be a read error: a much more frequent sequence differs by one nucleotide. Germline loops: CDR1 SQVTM, CDR2 ANQGSEA. This CDR3 region has 13 residues. Deletions cut 1 base from V and 8 bases from J, with 15 bases between. During its preparation, the TCRbeta library received unique molecular identifiers. TCRdb passed the PCR reads through MiXCR, listing each CDR3 protein once. Of about 110,000 distinct CDR3 sequences in the sample, under 13% were seen once.

This chain uses TRBV29-1 with TRBJ2-7, with D perhaps given as TRBD1 or TRBD2 (7 bases each). The sequence was obtained from a human donor who donated a stem cell graft to a child with acute lymphoblastic leukemia. Sequences were derived from PBMCs from the stem cell graft donor, sampled from the stem cell graft. In DNA, the CDR3 is TGCAGCGTTGAAGGCAGGGGGGGGTACCAGCAGTACTTC. Translating gives CSVEGRGGYQQYF.